The clone carrying this T cell receptor beta chain was counted between two and nine times. Its antigen is unknown. The CDR3 is 12 amino acids. The V gene lost 2 bases and the J gene lost 0 bases, with 3 bases spanning the gap. Germline values: CDR1 SGHNT, CDR2 YYREEE (reference sequence). The record originates from a study of PD-1 blockade in classical Hodgkin lymphoma. Notes on the study in general: At baseline, newly diagnosed patients reportedly showed less TCR diversity than healthy donors.

Each patient's relapse followed autologous stem cell transplantation, and brentuximab vedotin exposure varied. Magnetic negative selection served to purify CD4+ T cells out of PBMCs that had been thawed. Data came from immunoSEQ multiplex PCR; TCRdb stores just in-frame clones and leaves some out. The data hold approximately 17,000 clones, with roughly 80% observed a single time. The rearrangement links TRBV5-4 to TRBJ2-7; D is unclear. The sequences come from CD4+ T cells from blood, collected at baseline. The sequence derives from a human donor with classical Hodgkin lymphoma. Here the CDR3 DNA reads TGTGCCAGCAGCTTTCACTCCTACGAGCAGTACTTC. Translation gives CASSFHSYEQYF.